Shown below are 6 T cell receptor beta chains from a single sample sequenced in a study of blood T cell repertoires in COVID-19. Some clones are missing from TCRdb's copy, which holds only in-frame ones; the method was immunoSEQ multiplex PCR. This sample has about 150,000 clones; about 79% occur once, and the top ten carry around 9.8%. Sequences were obtained from peripheral blood. These receptors came from a woman aged 45-65 years with acute or convalescent COVID-19.

The chain uses TRBV11-2 and TRBJ1-2, with D unclear. The CDR3 loop spans 13 amino acids. V dropped 4 bases and J dropped 3 bases, with 9 bases sitting between them. CDR1 and CDR2 (germline): SGHAT, FQNNGV. DNA of the CDR3: TGTGCCAGCAGCTCGGGTGTCTACTATGGCTACACCTTC. Translated, it gives CASSSGVYYGYTF.

The chain uses TRBV5-6 and TRBJ2-7; D possibly corresponds to TRBD2 (6 bases). Germline V gene sequence: CDR1 SGHDT, CDR2 YYEEEE. This CDR3 contains 14 residues. V gave up 3 bases and J gave up 3 bases, with 13 bases separating them. Here the CDR3 DNA reads TGTGCCAGCAGCTGGAGACTAGACATCTACGAGCAGTACTTC. This sequence encodes CASSWRLDIYEQYF.

This sequence joins TRBV5-4 and TRBJ2-7, with 7 bases lining up with TRBD2. The CDR3 runs to 15 residues. The germline V gene encodes CDR1 SGHNT and CDR2 YYREEE (reference sequence). V trimming: 0 bases; J trimming: 2 bases; junction bases outside the gene matches: 5. DNA of the CDR3: TGTGCCAGCAGCTTGGCGGGAGGTAGGACCTACGAGCAGTACTTC. This codes for CASSLAGGRTYEQYF.

The chain couples TRBV4-3 to TRBJ1-2; D ambiguous. From germline, CDR1 is LGHNA and CDR2 YSLEER. Trimming left V 2 bases short and J 0 bases short, with 10 bases between. The length of the CDR3 is 15 residues. As DNA, the CDR3 is TGCGCCAGCAGCCAACAGGCCCAAACTAACTATGGCTACACCTTC. Protein product: CASSQQAQTNYGYTF.

CDR3 nucleotide sequence: TGTGCCAGCAGCCCACAGGGCGGCTATGGCTACACCTTC. Translated: CASSPQGGYGYTF. V usage is TRBV11-2 and J usage is TRBJ1-2; D is perhaps TRBD1 (6 bases). Germline CDR1 reads SGHAT; CDR2 reads FQNNGV. This CDR3 contains 13 residues. V was cut by 5 bases and J by 4 bases, with 11 bases left in between.

The chain combines TRBV4-2 with TRBJ1-2; D might be TRBD1 (5 bases). The V gene lost 4 bases and the J gene lost 6 bases, with 18 bases spanning the gap. Germline values: CDR1 LGHNA, CDR2 YNFKEQ. The CDR3 is 15 residues long. Here the CDR3 reads CASSRPGLSPNGYTF. The CDR3 nucleotides are TGTGCCAGCAGCCGACCGGGACTCTCGCCGAATGGCTACACCTTC.